The 8 T cell receptor beta chains presented below share a single source sample, sequenced in a study of blood T cell repertoires in COVID-19. Assay: immunoSEQ multiplex PCR; the TCRdb copy retains only in-frame clones and omits some. Of around 200,000 clones listed, 88% are singletons. The sample taken for sequencing was PBMCs or T cells enriched from blood (not recorded which). These receptors all come from a woman aged 25 to 39 who had recovered from COVID-19.

V usage is TRBV7-2 and J usage is TRBJ2-5, with 10 bases fitting TRBD1. Unmatched junction bases numbered 5, after V lost 3 bases and J lost 1 base. Germline V lookup: CDR1 SGHTA, CDR2 FQGNSA. The CDR3 consists of 16 residues. CDR3 nucleotide sequence: TGTGCCAGCAGCTTTAGGGACAGGGGTGTCCAAGAGACCCAGTACTTC. Amino acids: CASSFRDRGVQETQYF.

The chain has TRBV27 and TRBJ2-7; D might be TRBD2 (5 bases). Germline CDR1 is MNHEY and CDR2 is SMNVEV (reference sequence). V lost 1 base, J lost 0 bases, and 10 bases lay in between. This CDR3 has 15 residues. The CDR3 reads CASSLFAGASYEQYF. DNA of the CDR3: TGTGCCAGCAGTTTATTTGCGGGCGCCTCCTACGAGCAGTACTTC.

This clone appeared a single time. The chain recombines TRBV4-1 with TRBJ1-1; D is ambiguous. The germline V and J ends were trimmed by 3 bases and 0 bases, with 2 bases remaining between them. This CDR3 region has 12 residues. Germline V gene lookup returns CDR1 MGHRA and CDR2 YSYEKL. As DNA, the CDR3 is TGCGCCAGCAGCCACATGAACACTGAAGCTTTCTTT. Translating gives CASSHMNTEAFF.

The chain carries TRBV5-6 and TRBJ2-3; 7 nucleotides match TRBD2. The ends lost 0 bases at V and 2 bases at J; junction bases unmatched: 6. From germline, CDR1 is SGHDT and CDR2 YYEEEE. The CDR3 runs to 16 residues. CDR3 amino acids: CASSLEAGGNTDTQYF. DNA for the CDR3: TGTGCCAGCAGCTTGGAGGCCGGGGGGAACACAGATACGCAGTATTTT.

V gene TRBV5-1 combines with J gene TRBJ1-1; D not resolved. The ends were cut back, 0 bases at V and 1 base at J, with 7 bases in the middle. The germline CDR1 and CDR2 sequences are SGHRS and YFSETQ. This CDR3 has 14 amino acids. The DNA of the CDR3 is TGCGCCAGCAGCTTGGGACGGAGGAACACTGAAGCTTTCTTT. Encoded protein: CASSLGRRNTEAFF.

The chain employs TRBV5-1 and TRBJ2-4; maybe TRBD2 (6 bases). The CDR3 has 14 amino acids. CDR1 is SGHRS, CDR2 YFSETQ, per germline. With 3 bases removed from V and 2 bases from J, the gap between germline ends came to 9 bases. CDR3 region: CASSSGLTKNIQYF. Here the CDR3 DNA reads TGCGCCAGCAGCTCGGGACTTACCAAAAACATTCAGTACTTC. The variable domain in full, with the rest retrieved from reference TRBV5-1 and TRBJ2-4, is KAGVTQTPRYLIKTRGQQVTLSCSPISGHRSVSWYQQTPGQGLQFLFEYFSETQRNKGNFPGRFSGRQFSNSRSEMNVSTLELGDSALYLCASSSGLTKNIQYFGAGTRLSVL.

CDR3 residues: CATSRETVSEKLFF. The CDR3 DNA sequence: TGTGCCACCAGCAGAGAAACAGTGAGCGAAAAACTGTTTTTT. This chain joins TRBV15 and TRBJ1-4; D ambiguous. V was trimmed by 0 bases and J by 8 bases, leaving 10 bases between them. CDR1 and CDR2 (germline): LNHNV, YYDKDF (reference sequence). CDR3 length: 14 amino acids.

This chain connects TRBV4-1 to TRBJ1-2; no reliable D call. The ends were cut back, 2 bases at V and 5 bases at J, with 3 bases in the middle. Germline V gives CDR1 MGHRA, CDR2 YSYEKL. The CDR3 is 11 amino acids. Written as DNA, the CDR3 is TGCGCCAGCAGCCAACAGTATGGCTACACCTTC. This codes for CASSQQYGYTF.